The source of this T cell receptor (beta chain) is a study of immune evolution from preneoplasia to lung adenocarcinoma. The CDR3 loop spans 19 amino acids. With respect to this clone: Antigen specificity is unknown.

The data were produced by immunoSEQ multiplex PCR, yet TCRdb's version contains in-frame clones alone and is incomplete. This sample carries 1,500 to 2,000 clones, 70% to 85% of them seen once, and the ten largest clones take around 9%. Histologic diagnosis was independently verified by two lung pathologists. After pathologic assessment, macro-dissection selected premalignant or tumor cells for extraction. Study outcomes and limitations: Normal lung had the highest top T cell clone frequencies. Later-stage lesions appeared to have more T cells, more diversity, less clonality.

The chain recombines TRBV21-1 with TRBJ1-5; the D call TRBD1 from the table was never checked on the DNA. TRBV21-1 is reported as a pseudogene. The sequence came from a donor at least 70 years old with lung adenocarcinoma. Sequencing was done on a sample of FFPE tissue from an adenomatous hyperplasia lung lesion. Subset given: atypical adenomatous hyperplasia (AAH), lung preneoplasia. DNA for the CDR3: TGTGCCAGCAGCCCCCGACTGCACAGGGGTCCCTTGAGGAATCAGCCCCAGCATTTT. This gives the protein CASSPRLHRGPLRNQPQHF.